Listed here is a single T cell receptor (beta chain). Its antigen is as yet unknown. A read error is the likely source, as a far larger clone sits one nucleotide away. Additional DNA sequences in this sample encode the identical CDR3. Germline V lookup: CDR1 SNHLY, CDR2 FYNNEI. The length of the CDR3 is 12 residues. V shed 6 bases and J shed 0 bases, with 6 bases lying between them. This sample is drawn from a study of Ad26.COV2.S vaccination and SARS-CoV-2 variants. General study results and limits: Analyses of TCR breadth and depth may have underestimated total T cell responses.

Sequencing was performed with immunoSEQ multiplex PCR; in TCRdb, only in-frame clones are kept and a portion is missing. Of around 350,000 clones in the sample, about 92% were seen once. The rearrangement uses TRBV2 and TRBJ2-7; D unresolved. The specimen comprised peripheral blood, sampled after recovery from COVID-19. The clonotype originates from a human donor who had recovered from COVID-19. The chain's CDR3 is CASSAVSYEQYF. The CDR3 nucleotides read TGTGCCAGCAGCGCCGTCTCCTACGAGCAGTACTTC. Full variable domain (outside the CDR3, taken from reference TRBV2 and TRBJ2-7): EPEVTQTPSHQVTQMGQEVILRCVPISNHLYFYWYRQILGQKVEFLVSFYNNEISEKSEIFDDQFSVERPDGSNFTLKIRSTKLEDSAMYFCASSAVSYEQYFGPGTRLTVT.